This TCR beta chain is from a study of blood T cell repertoires in COVID-19 (TCRdb year 2020). Notes on the research overall: The collaborator samples originated in the United States, Italy and Spain and spanned the acute and convalescent phases of COVID-19. The material from the prospective study consisted of cDNA or gDNA derived from T cells, B-cell-depleted T cells, or PBMCs. Subjects who had been exposed to COVID-19, were actively infected with it, or had recovered from it provided the deeply sampled blood TCRbeta repertoires that made up the dataset. The repertoires were released in a freely available public database intended as a resource for research on the immune response to SARS-CoV-2. The samples were drawn from two sources: the first 160 participants of the ongoing ImmuneRACE study, and 1,200 or so subjects contributed by 6 global collaborators. Nearly every sample came with metadata listing a de-identified subject ID, COVID-19 status, age in years and sex. Where HLA class I and class II types were available, the types were taken from metadata supplied by the sample provider, not from assay-based typing.

Turning to this clone: Its antigen specificity is not known. Base qualities are not provided; no much larger clone lies one nucleotide away.

Here is what the overall study found, with its caveats: The amount of clinical and demographic metadata varied by source and participant and was provided uncurated.

TCRbeta CDR3 regions were amplified from genomic DNA using the immunoSEQ Assay, a bias-controlled multiplex PCR. On the authors' methods: The number of nucleated cells in each sample was estimated from the amplification of reference gene primers within the assay. To quantify the absolute abundance of each unique TCRbeta CDR3 rearrangement, sequence reads were collapsed and filtered. For each sample, productive Simpson clonality was calculated as the square root of Simpson's diversity index across productive rearrangements. TCRdb's version of the immuneACCESS table is confined to in-frame rearrangements and falls short of the full clone set. An unresolved V gene accounts for under half of the shortfall where checked; the remainder is of unknown origin. From that table come the V and J calls and clone size; the DNA was used to work out D and trimming. The sample table shows about 89,000 clones, and roughly 96% are seen once. The ten largest clonotypes hold approximately 4.2% of the sample.

Collaborating institutions collected whole blood in K2EDTA tubes following their own protocols. For TCRbeta analysis, collaborator samples were shipped as frozen whole blood, as isolated PBMCs, or as DNA extracted from either sample type. The CDR3 goes from the cysteine to the phenylalanine over 15 residues. The sequence is cut down to CDR3 DNA, 45 bases in frame from base 1. For CDR1 and CDR2, the germline V gene (reference sequence) lists MNHEY and SMNVEV. V lost 7 bases and J lost 2 bases; the stretch between them is 18 bases long. Input material: peripheral blood. This clonotype was sampled from a human donor with active COVID-19. The donor label of this sample is uncertain. Here the chain combines TRBV27 and TRBJ2-7, with a tentative D gene TRBD1 over 7 matching bases. For the CDR3, the sequence is CASTRWAGGTYEQYF. The DNA is as follows: TGTGCCAGCACCCGTTGGGCAGGGGGGACCTACGAGCAGTACTTC.